Listed below are T cell receptor beta chains from one sample, sequenced in a study of T cells in Graves' hyperthyroidism and ophthalmopathy. Each CDR3 protein gets one entry after TCRdb re-called the multiplex PCR reads with MiXCR. Among about 350,000 distinct CDR3 sequences listed, less than 20% were seen once. Sequencing used blood. These TCRs come from a woman between 40 and 55 years old with Graves' ophthalmopathy. The CDR3 runs from the conserved cysteine through the conserved F or W. A D gene is named only where the DNA matches it firmly. A clone size is listed for some rows: how often the clone was seen (once, few, many), or a class if it is expanded.

d_gene: .
j_gene: TRBJ2-7
v_gene: TRBV29-1
abundance: many
CDR3nt: TGCAGCGTTGAAGGGGGTGGCAGCTACGAGCAGTACTTC
CDR3aa: CSVEGGGSYEQYF

d_gene: TRBD1
j_gene: TRBJ1-3
v_gene: TRBV7-9
abundance: many
CDR3nt: TGTGCCGGAGGACAGGGTCCAATCTCTGGAAACACCATATATTTT
CDR3aa: CAGGQGPISGNTIYF

d_gene: .
j_gene: TRBJ1-1
v_gene: TRBV20-1
abundance: many
CDR3nt: TGCAGTGCTGCGGGCCCCCCAGCTTTCTTT
CDR3aa: CSAAGPPAFF

d_gene: TRBD1
j_gene: TRBJ2-2
v_gene: TRBV19
abundance: few
CDR3nt: TGTGCCAGTAGTAGGGGACAGGGAACCAACACCGGGGAGCTGTTTTTT
CDR3aa: CASSRGQGTNTGELFF

d_gene: TRBD1
j_gene: TRBJ1-5
v_gene: TRBV24-1
abundance: many
CDR3nt: TGTGCCACCATGGACAGGGGGCCAGGGCAGCCCCAGCATTTT
CDR3aa: CATMDRGPGQPQHF

d_gene: .
j_gene: TRBJ2-6
v_gene: TRBV5-1
abundance: few
CDR3nt: TGCGCCAGCAGCTTACGGACAGCCAGTCTCTCTGGGGCCAACGTCCTGACTTTC
CDR3aa: CASSLRTASLSGANVLTF

d_gene: .
j_gene: TRBJ2-7
v_gene: TRBV14
abundance: many
CDR3nt: TGTGCCAGCAGCCAAGATCCTCTGGGCACCTACGAGCAGTACTTC
CDR3aa: CASSQDPLGTYEQYF

d_gene: .
j_gene: TRBJ1-5
v_gene: TRBV19
abundance: many
CDR3nt: TGTGCCAGTAGTATGTTGCAGGCGAGAAGTAATCAGCCCCAGCATTTT
CDR3aa: CASSMLQARSNQPQHF

d_gene: .
j_gene: TRBJ2-7
v_gene: TRBV7-8
abundance: many
CDR3nt: TGTGCCAGCAGTCAAAGGGCTACCCACGAGCAGTACTTC
CDR3aa: CASSQRATHEQYF

d_gene: TRBD1
j_gene: TRBJ2-7
v_gene: TRBV6-5
abundance: many
CDR3nt: TGTGCCAGCAAATACCTCCGGGACAGGGGCGAGCAGTACTTC
CDR3aa: CASKYLRDRGEQYF

d_gene: TRBD2
j_gene: TRBJ2-7
v_gene: TRBV11-1
abundance: many
CDR3nt: TGTGCCAGCAGCTTAGCTTCGGGACTAGCGGGAGGAGAGCAGTACTTC
CDR3aa: CASSLASGLAGGEQYF

d_gene: .
j_gene: TRBJ1-1
v_gene: TRBV2
abundance: many
CDR3nt: TGTGCCACCATGGGACTTCTGAACACTGAAGCTTTCTTT
CDR3aa: CATMGLLNTEAFF

d_gene: .
j_gene: TRBJ1-1
v_gene: TRBV10-3
abundance: .
CDR3nt: TGTGCCATCAGTGAGGGTCAAATAAATATGAACACTGAAGCTTTCTTT
CDR3aa: CAISEGQINMNTEAFF

d_gene: TRBD1
j_gene: TRBJ1-3
v_gene: TRBV15
abundance: many
CDR3nt: TGTGCCACCACTTTACAGGGGCTTGGTGGAAACACCATATATTTT
CDR3aa: CATTLQGLGGNTIYF

d_gene: .
j_gene: TRBJ2-2
v_gene: TRBV10-1
abundance: many
CDR3nt: TGCGCCAGCATCTGGAAGCCCGCGAACACCGGGGAGCTGTTTTTT
CDR3aa: CASIWKPANTGELFF

d_gene: .
j_gene: TRBJ2-2
v_gene: TRBV5-1
abundance: many
CDR3nt: TGCGCCAGCAGCTTGGCGACAGGGAGGGTCGGCACCGGGGAGCTGTTTTTT
CDR3aa: CASSLATGRVGTGELFF

d_gene: TRBD1
j_gene: TRBJ1-1
v_gene: TRBV5-6
abundance: few
CDR3nt: TGTGCCAGCAGCTTAACGACAGGGGAGGGAGCTTTCTTT
CDR3aa: CASSLTTGEGAFF

d_gene: .
j_gene: TRBJ2-7
v_gene: TRBV7-9
abundance: many
CDR3nt: TGTGCCAGCAGCTTATCATATAGGGCAGAGTCCTACGAGCAGTACTTC
CDR3aa: CASSLSYRAESYEQYF

d_gene: .
j_gene: TRBJ1-2
v_gene: TRBV28
abundance: many
CDR3nt: TGTGCCAGCAGTTTTACATGGGCCAGAGCTAACTATGGCTACACCTTC
CDR3aa: CASSFTWARANYGYTF

d_gene: .
j_gene: TRBJ2-5
v_gene: TRBV7-2
abundance: many
CDR3nt: TGTGCCAGCAGCTACCGGCGGGGCCAAGAGACCCAGTACTTC
CDR3aa: CASSYRRGQETQYF

d_gene: .
j_gene: TRBJ2-7
v_gene: TRBV24-1
abundance: many
CDR3nt: TGTGCCACCAGTGATTTGCTTCGCGGTGGGGCCGAGCAGTACTTC
CDR3aa: CATSDLLRGGAEQYF

d_gene: .
j_gene: TRBJ1-2
v_gene: TRBV28
abundance: many
CDR3nt: TGTGCCAGCAGTTGGCCCTACTATGGCTACACCTTC
CDR3aa: CASSWPYYGYTF

d_gene: TRBD1
j_gene: TRBJ1-2
v_gene: TRBV6-1
abundance: many
CDR3nt: TGTGCCAGCGAAAAAGACAGGGGCTATGGCTACACCTTC
CDR3aa: CASEKDRGYGYTF

d_gene: .
j_gene: TRBJ1-2
v_gene: TRBV29-1
abundance: many
CDR3nt: TGCAGCGTTCGTACAGGTGGCTATGGCTACACCTTC
CDR3aa: CSVRTGGYGYTF

d_gene: .
j_gene: TRBJ2-7
v_gene: TRBV12-3/TRBV12-4
abundance: .
CDR3nt: TGTGCCAGCAGTAAGACTGGCCAGGGTGGATACGAGCAGTACTTC
CDR3aa: CASSKTGQGGYEQYF

d_gene: TRBD2
j_gene: TRBJ2-2
v_gene: TRBV19
abundance: few
CDR3nt: TGTGCCAGTTCGAATGGGGGGGCCGGGGAGCTGTTTTTT
CDR3aa: CASSNGGAGELFF

d_gene: .
j_gene: TRBJ2-5
v_gene: TRBV6-5
abundance: many
CDR3nt: TGTGCCAGCAGAAAAACAGGGAGGGTGGAGACCCAGTACTTC
CDR3aa: CASRKTGRVETQYF

d_gene: TRBD1
j_gene: TRBJ2-7
v_gene: TRBV18
abundance: many
CDR3nt: TGTGCCAGCTCACGACAGGGGGCGCGCGAGCAGTACTTC
CDR3aa: CASSRQGAREQYF

d_gene: .
j_gene: TRBJ1-2
v_gene: TRBV28
abundance: .
CDR3nt: TGTGCCAGCGGGAAAACAGGCCGGACGGGAGGCTACACCTTC
CDR3aa: CASGKTGRTGGYTF

d_gene: TRBD1
j_gene: TRBJ2-4
v_gene: TRBV6-1
abundance: many
CDR3nt: TGTGCCAGCAATGACAGGGCCGCCAAAAACATTCAGTACTTC
CDR3aa: CASNDRAAKNIQYF

d_gene: .
j_gene: TRBJ1-1
v_gene: TRBV7-9
abundance: many
CDR3nt: TGTGCCAGCAGCTCCCTGGGTGTGGGGGGCATGAACACTGAAGCTTTCTTT
CDR3aa: CASSSLGVGGMNTEAFF

d_gene: TRBD2
j_gene: TRBJ2-7
v_gene: TRBV19
abundance: many
CDR3nt: TGTGCCAGTACGGCGGGGGCTAGCGGGAGTTACGAGCAGTACTTC
CDR3aa: CASTAGASGSYEQYF

d_gene: .
j_gene: TRBJ1-1
v_gene: TRBV28
abundance: many
CDR3nt: TGTGCCAGCAGTCTAGGGCCCCGGGACATCCCGATAGAAGCTTTCTTT
CDR3aa: CASSLGPRDIPIEAFF

d_gene: .
j_gene: TRBJ2-7
v_gene: TRBV28
abundance: many
CDR3nt: TGTGCCAGCAGTAAGACCGGGACAAGAGAGTACGAGCAGTACTTC
CDR3aa: CASSKTGTREYEQYF

d_gene: .
j_gene: TRBJ2-2
v_gene: TRBV10-3
abundance: many
CDR3nt: TGTGCCATCAGTGAGCGGGAGAACACCGGGGAGCTGTTTTTT
CDR3aa: CAISERENTGELFF

d_gene: .
j_gene: TRBJ2-5
v_gene: TRBV4-1
abundance: many
CDR3nt: TGCGCCAGCAGCCAAGATCCCCCCAGACAGATACAAGAGACCCAGTACTTC
CDR3aa: CASSQDPPRQIQETQYF

d_gene: .
j_gene: TRBJ2-2
v_gene: TRBV3-1
abundance: many
CDR3nt: TGTGCCAGCCGACGAGGGCCCAACACCGGGGAGCTGTTTTTT
CDR3aa: CASRRGPNTGELFF

d_gene: .
j_gene: TRBJ1-5
v_gene: TRBV6-1
abundance: many
CDR3nt: TGTGCCAGCAATAAACCGACAGAGAATAGCAATCAGCCCCAGCATTTT
CDR3aa: CASNKPTENSNQPQHF

d_gene: TRBD2
j_gene: TRBJ2-5
v_gene: TRBV12-3/TRBV12-4
abundance: once
CDR3nt: TGTGCCAGCATCCCCAGTCGACTAGCGGGGGGCCAAGAGACCCAGTACTTC
CDR3aa: CASIPSRLAGGQETQYF

d_gene: TRBD1
j_gene: TRBJ2-5
v_gene: TRBV29-1
abundance: many
CDR3nt: TGCAGCGTTTGGACAGGAGAGACCCAGTACTTC
CDR3aa: CSVWTGETQYF

d_gene: .
j_gene: TRBJ2-2
v_gene: TRBV20-1
abundance: .
CDR3nt: TGCAGTGCTAGTCTAGACGCCACGAACACCGGGGAGCTGTTTTTT
CDR3aa: CSASLDATNTGELFF

d_gene: .
j_gene: TRBJ1-1
v_gene: TRBV2
abundance: once
CDR3nt: TGTGCCAGTCAACCAGGACGGGGAACTTCTGAAGCTTTCTTT
CDR3aa: CASQPGRGTSEAFF

d_gene: .
j_gene: TRBJ2-7
v_gene: TRBV7-2
abundance: many
CDR3nt: TGTGCCAGCAGTATGGACAACCTAGGCTACGAGCAGTACTTC
CDR3aa: CASSMDNLGYEQYF

d_gene: .
j_gene: TRBJ2-7
v_gene: TRBV28
abundance: many
CDR3nt: TGTGCCAGCAGTGCGGCGGGACTGGGAGGAGAGGAGCAGTACTTC
CDR3aa: CASSAAGLGGEEQYF

d_gene: .
j_gene: TRBJ1-1
v_gene: TRBV6-5
abundance: many
CDR3nt: TGTGCCAGCAGTTTACAGGGAGGAGGGACTGAAGCTTTCTTT
CDR3aa: CASSLQGGGTEAFF

d_gene: TRBD1
j_gene: TRBJ1-2
v_gene: TRBV7-2
abundance: many
CDR3nt: TGTGCCAGCAGCCCCACGGGACAGCCGGCGGGCTACACCTTC
CDR3aa: CASSPTGQPAGYTF

d_gene: .
j_gene: TRBJ1-5
v_gene: TRBV19
abundance: many
CDR3nt: TGTGCCAGTAGTATGGGGGTTCTCGGACAGCCCCAGCATTTT
CDR3aa: CASSMGVLGQPQHF

d_gene: TRBD1
j_gene: TRBJ1-5
v_gene: TRBV6-1
abundance: .
CDR3nt: TGTGCCAGCAGAGGACCTGGGACAGGGGCGACTCAGCCCCAGCATTTT
CDR3aa: CASRGPGTGATQPQHF

d_gene: TRBD1
j_gene: TRBJ2-7
v_gene: TRBV6-5
abundance: .
CDR3nt: TGTGCCAGCAGTTACGACAAAGGGACAGTATTGTACGAGCAGTACTTC
CDR3aa: CASSYDKGTVLYEQYF

d_gene: TRBD2
j_gene: TRBJ2-3
v_gene: TRBV7-8
abundance: once
CDR3nt: TGTGCCAGCAGCCTACCCGGCCTAGCGGGAGTGTCAGATACGCAGTATTTT
CDR3aa: CASSLPGLAGVSDTQYF

d_gene: .
j_gene: TRBJ1-2
v_gene: TRBV20-1
abundance: many
CDR3nt: TGCAGTGCCGAACATCCAAACTATGGCTACACCTTC
CDR3aa: CSAEHPNYGYTF

d_gene: .
j_gene: TRBJ1-1
v_gene: TRBV30
abundance: many
CDR3nt: TGTGCCTGGAGGGGGGGATCGGATGAAACTTTCTTT
CDR3aa: CAWRGGSDETFF

d_gene: TRBD2
j_gene: TRBJ2-3
v_gene: TRBV15
abundance: many
CDR3nt: TGTGCCACCAGCAGAGATTCCGGGAGGGGGTCAGATACGCAGTATTTT
CDR3aa: CATSRDSGRGSDTQYF